This TCR beta chain is drawn from a study of blood T cells in healthy people across ages. It was with a sample-barcoded 5' primer and a J-beta primer mix that a second PCR of roughly 7 to 12 cycles was run. MiXCR, run by TCRdb on the 5' RACE reads, gives a single entry per CDR3 protein. The data contain roughly 1.6 million distinct CDR3 sequences, 30% to 35% of them singletons. With V trimmed by 3 bases and J by 5 bases, 6 bases remained unmatched. Germline CDR1 and CDR2: DFQATT and SNEGSKA (reference sequence). The CDR3 extends over 13 amino acids. Russia was home to the donors, healthy Caucasian individuals aged roughly 6 to 95. Each donor had roughly 10 milliliters of peripheral blood drawn.

The chain joins TRBV20-1 to TRBJ2-7, with 8 bases fitting TRBD1. Input material: blood. The clonotype comes from a young woman in good health. As DNA, the CDR3 is TGCAGTGCTAGTGGACGGACAGGGAACGAGCAGTACTTC. Translated, it gives CSASGRTGNEQYF.